These 26 T cell receptor beta chains originate from one sample sequenced in a study of cytomegalovirus exposure and HLA in healthy donors. Primers: 60 Vbeta forward and 13 Jbeta reverse. Produced via immunoSEQ multiplex PCR; TCRdb's table is partial and in-frame only. The sample yields about 160,000 clones, approximately 86% seen once. Source material: PBMCs. Receptor source: a woman aged 18-29 years in good health and CMV-seronegative.

CDR3 region: CASSLDTHQETQYF. In DNA form, the CDR3 reads TGTGCCAGCAGCTTAGATACACACCAAGAGACCCAGTACTTC. The chain combines TRBV7-2 with TRBJ2-5; the D is unclear. V lost 1 base to trimming and J lost 0 bases, with 6 bases between them. CDR1 is SGHTA, CDR2 FQGNSA, per germline. The CDR3 extends over 14 amino acids.

The genes are TRBV29-1 and TRBJ2-7, with 7 bases matching TRBD1. The CDR3 is 14 amino acids. Per the germline V gene, CDR1 is SQVTM and CDR2 is ANQGSEA. The V gene end was trimmed by 6 bases and the J gene end by 2 bases; junction bases not matched to a gene: 10. The CDR3 loop reads CSVLRDSQTYEQYF. CDR3 bases: TGCAGCGTCCTGAGGGACAGCCAAACCTACGAGCAGTACTTC.

The V call is TRBV27, the J call TRBJ2-7, with D tentatively TRBD2 (6 bases). CDR1 and CDR2 from the germline V gene are MNHEY and SMNVEV (reference sequence). The CDR3 sequence is 16 residues long. With 0 bases removed from V and 3 bases from J, the gap between germline ends came to 15 bases. This CDR3 reads CASSLSAGTLRYEQYF. The CDR3 DNA reads as TGTGCCAGCAGTTTATCCGCCGGGACTCTCCGCTACGAGCAGTACTTC.

This chain connects TRBV15 to TRBJ2-1; TRBD2 aligns across 11 bases. The germline CDR1 and CDR2 sequences are LNHNV and YYDKDF (reference sequence). This CDR3 has 19 residues. J was trimmed by 3 bases and V by 3 bases; bases with no gene match: 13. The CDR3 spells CATSRGIPGTSGYYNEQFF. The CDR3, as DNA: TGTGCCACCAGCAGGGGGATTCCCGGGACTAGCGGTTACTACAATGAGCAGTTCTTC.

The CDR3 sequence: CASSNLTAGGTYEQYF. The CDR3 DNA sequence: TGTGCCAGCAGCAACCTTACTGCGGGAGGGACCTACGAGCAGTACTTC. The genes are TRBV7-8 and TRBJ2-7; 9 nucleotides agree with TRBD2. This CDR3 spans 16 amino acids. The J segment lost 2 bases and the V segment lost 5 bases, leaving 10 bases of the junction unmatched. CDR1 SGHVS and CDR2 FQNEAQ come from the germline V gene.

The CDR3 bases are TGTGCCACCAGCCCGTTAGGGGGCCGGATTGAAGCTTTCTTT. Translating gives CATSPLGGRIEAFF. The chain is built from TRBV15 and TRBJ1-1; 7 nucleotides line up with TRBD1. CDR1 is LNHNV, CDR2 YYDKDF, per germline (reference sequence). V lost 5 bases and J lost 7; bases outside the gene matches: 10. The CDR3 loop spans 14 amino acids.

V and J are TRBV28 and TRBJ1-2, with D unclear. The CDR3 covers 14 residues. CDR1 and CDR2 from the germline V gene are MDHEN and SYDVKM. With 3 bases removed from V and 8 bases from J, the gap between germline ends came to 16 bases. The CDR3 sequence is CASSFPPSTEGYTF. The CDR3 nucleotides are TGTGCCAGCAGTTTCCCCCCTTCAACCGAGGGCTACACCTTC.

A remark on this clone: The missing conserved phenylalanine or tryptophan at the end of this CDR3 makes a read error likely. This chain joins TRBV30 and TRBJ1-2; D uncertain. Trimming pared 0 bases from V and 8 bases from J, leaving 7 bases between. The CDR3 is 11 residues long. Germline CDR1 is GTSNPN and CDR2 is SVGIG (reference sequence). The CDR3 coding sequence is TGTGCCTGGAGTGTCGATCGAGGCTACACCCTC. Residues: CAWSVDRGYTL.

This clone appeared once. The chain carries TRBV29-1 and TRBJ2-5; D ambiguous. CDR3 length: 14 amino acids. The ends were cut back, 7 bases at V and 5 bases at J, with 20 bases in the middle. In germline, CDR1 is SQVTM, CDR2 ANQGSEA. CDR3 sequence reads: CSAVQFVAGETQYF. CDR3 DNA: TGCAGCGCAGTTCAGTTTGTGGCCGGGGAGACCCAGTACTTC.

The chain carries TRBV27 and TRBJ2-7; a possible D gene is TRBD2 (5 bases). V was trimmed by 5 bases and J by 7 bases, leaving 21 bases between them. There are 15 residues in the CDR3. Germline V gene sequence: CDR1 MNHEY, CDR2 SMNVEV (reference sequence). CDR3 nucleotides: TGTGCCAGCAGTCCGACCCGACTATTGACTGCTGAGCAGTACTTC. As protein: CASSPTRLLTAEQYF.

The V gene is TRBV28, the J gene TRBJ1-2; D might be TRBD1 (6 bases). Germline CDR1 is MDHEN and CDR2 is SYDVKM. The CDR3 extends over 18 amino acids. The germline V and J ends were trimmed by 4 bases and 4 bases, with 25 bases remaining between them. CDR3 sequence reads: CASSSDSVQLLSSYGYTF. CDR3 coding DNA: TGTGCCAGCAGTTCGGACAGCGTCCAGCTACTGTCCTCCTATGGCTACACCTTC.

The CDR3 bases are TGTGCCAGCAGCGGGGACAGGGAGAAGGCTAACTATGGCTACACCTTC. This encodes CASSGDREKANYGYTF. This chain uses TRBV7-9 with TRBJ1-2; 9 nucleotides match TRBD1. V lost 5 bases to trimming and J lost 0 bases; unmatched junction nucleotides: 7. The CDR3 runs to 16 residues. CDR1 and CDR2 (germline): SEHNR, FQNEAQ (reference sequence).

This chain joins TRBV5-1 and TRBJ1-3; D uncertain. The length of the CDR3 is 14 residues. In germline, CDR1 is SGHRS, CDR2 YFSETQ. Trimming cost V 0 bases and J 2 bases, with 6 bases left between them. CDR3 coding DNA: TGCGCCAGCAGCTTGGGAGCCACTGGAAACACCATATATTTT. Amino acids: CASSLGATGNTIYF.

The chain links TRBV5-4 to TRBJ2-5, with D possibly TRBD1 on 6 matching bases. TRBJ2-7 matches the DNA end more closely, so the J call is doubtful. The CDR3 runs to 14 residues. CDR1 and CDR2 (germline): SGHNT, YYREEE (reference sequence). The CDR3 bases are TGTGCCAGCAGCTTGTTGGCAGGGGAACACGAGCAGTACTTC. It translates to CASSLLAGEHEQYF.

The V and J genes are TRBV29-1 and TRBJ2-7; 10 bases fit TRBD1. The CDR3 covers 15 residues. Trimming at V came to 3 bases and at J to 0 bases, leaving 5 bases not matched to a gene. Germline CDR1 reads SQVTM; CDR2 reads ANQGSEA. The CDR3 loop is CSVDGGDRGSYEQYF. The CDR3 DNA reads as TGCAGCGTTGACGGAGGGGACAGGGGCTCCTACGAGCAGTACTTC.

The gene calls are TRBV4-2 and TRBJ1-3; D is uncertain. Between the trimmed V and J ends, which lost 0 bases and 3 bases, there was a span of 12 bases. The CDR3 is 16 residues long. From germline, CDR1 is LGHNA and CDR2 YNFKEQ. The CDR3 sequence is CASSQEPGSGGNTIYF. DNA of the CDR3: TGTGCCAGCAGCCAAGAGCCGGGATCGGGTGGAAACACCATATATTTT.

The chain couples TRBV19 to TRBJ2-1; possibly TRBD2 for D (6 bases). The CDR3 sequence is 17 residues long. Trimming removed 7 bases from V and 3 bases from J, with 22 bases in between. Germline CDR1 and CDR2: LNHDA and SQIVND (reference sequence). CDR3 loop: CASIYRAGCCVYNEQFF. The CDR3 DNA reads as TGTGCCAGTATTTATAGAGCGGGTTGTTGTGTCTACAATGAGCAGTTCTTC.

V gene TRBV7-9 combines with J gene TRBJ2-7; TRBD2 matches at 11 bases. Germline-derived CDR1 and CDR2 are SEHNR and FQNEAQ (reference sequence). The CDR3 consists of 15 residues. V shed 4 bases and J 0 bases; nucleotides not matched to a gene: 2. This CDR3 is CASSSGLADSYEQYF. The CDR3 DNA follows: TGTGCCAGCAGCTCGGGACTAGCGGACTCCTACGAGCAGTACTTC.

The chain uses TRBV11-2 and TRBJ2-1, with TRBD2 as a possible D gene (7 bases). Germline lookup yields CDR1 SGHAT and CDR2 FQNNGV. This CDR3 is built from 17 residues. Trimming pared 2 bases from V and 1 base from J, leaving 15 bases between. The DNA for the CDR3 is TGTGCCAGCAGCTTAAGGACAGCGGGATTGTCCTACAATGAGCAGTTCTTC. As protein: CASSLRTAGLSYNEQFF.

A word on this clone: Distinct nucleotide sequences in the sample also encode this CDR3. This sequence joins TRBV9 and TRBJ2-7; 9 positions match TRBD1. The CDR3 is 15 residues long. In germline, CDR1 is SGDLS, CDR2 YYNGEE. With V trimmed by 0 bases and J by 3 bases, 4 bases remained unmatched. The DNA for the CDR3 is TGTGCCAGCAGCGTAGGAGGGACAGGGAACTACGAGCAGTACTTC. Its protein product is CASSVGGTGNYEQYF.

The CDR3 DNA reads as TGTGCCAGCAGTTCAACCGGGACAGGGGTTTACTATGGCTACACCTTC. Translation: CASSSTGTGVYYGYTF. J is TRBJ1-2 and V is TRBV28, with 10 bases fitting TRBD1. J gave up 3 bases and V 4 bases, and 8 bases lay outside the gene matches. Germline V gene data show CDR1 as MDHEN and CDR2 as SYDVKM. This CDR3 spans 16 amino acids.

The chain couples TRBV6-5 to TRBJ2-5; 10 positions agree with TRBD2. Per the germline V gene, CDR1 is MNHEY and CDR2 is SVGAGI. The CDR3 spans 15 residues. Unmatched junction bases numbered 4, after V lost 6 bases and J lost 0 bases. The CDR3 sequence: CASRKAGGDQETQYF. The CDR3 coding sequence is TGTGCCAGCAGAAAAGCGGGGGGGGACCAAGAGACCCAGTACTTC.

Concerning this clone itself: One end of the junction does not line up with germline, which may come from a read error. This chain connects TRBV7-9 to TRBJ2-7, with D unclear. This CDR3 region has 15 residues. The germline V gene encodes CDR1 SEHNR and CDR2 FQNEAQ (reference sequence). The CDR3 coding sequence is TGTTCCAGCAGCTTAGCTAGAGGTCTCCTGAACGAGCAGTACTTC. Amino acids: CSSSLARGLLNEQYF.

The genes are TRBV7-2 and TRBJ2-1; D is unresolved. The CDR3 loop spans 13 amino acids. Germline V lookup: CDR1 SGHTA, CDR2 FQGNSA. Trimming removed 1 base from V and 9 bases from J, with 10 bases in between. This CDR3 is CASSLGQVREQFF. CDR3 DNA sequence: TGTGCCAGCAGCTTAGGCCAGGTCCGTGAGCAGTTCTTC.

The chain recombines TRBV5-1 with TRBJ2-7; no firm D call. Germline V CDR1 and CDR2: SGHRS, YFSETQ. The germline V and J ends were trimmed by 1 base and 5 bases, with 13 bases remaining between them. CDR3 size: 14 residues. The CDR3 loop is CASSLTPSSHEQYF. Here the CDR3 DNA reads TGCGCCAGCAGCTTGACCCCTAGTAGCCACGAGCAGTACTTC.

This clone was recorded once. The gene calls are TRBV7-3 and TRBJ1-2, with TRBD1 identical over 9 bases. Germline V gene sequence: CDR1 SGHTA, CDR2 FQGTGA. This CDR3 region has 14 residues. V gave up 5 bases and J gave up 3 bases; unmatched junction bases: 4. The CDR3 DNA sequence: TGTGCCAGCAGCCCGGGACAGGGATACTATGGCTACACCTTC. Translating it yields CASSPGQGYYGYTF.